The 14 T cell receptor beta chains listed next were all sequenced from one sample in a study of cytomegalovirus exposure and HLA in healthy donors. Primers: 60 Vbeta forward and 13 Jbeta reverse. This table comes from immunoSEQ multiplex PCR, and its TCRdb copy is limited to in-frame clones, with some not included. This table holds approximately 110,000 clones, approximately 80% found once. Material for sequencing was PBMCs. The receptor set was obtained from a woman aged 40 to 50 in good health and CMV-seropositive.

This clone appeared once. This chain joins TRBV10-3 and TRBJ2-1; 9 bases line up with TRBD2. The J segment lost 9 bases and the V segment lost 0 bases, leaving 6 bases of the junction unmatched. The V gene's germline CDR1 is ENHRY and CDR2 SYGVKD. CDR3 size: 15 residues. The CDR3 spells CAISESGGRASEQFF. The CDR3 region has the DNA TGTGCCATCAGTGAGTCTGGCGGGAGGGCCAGTGAGCAGTTCTTC.

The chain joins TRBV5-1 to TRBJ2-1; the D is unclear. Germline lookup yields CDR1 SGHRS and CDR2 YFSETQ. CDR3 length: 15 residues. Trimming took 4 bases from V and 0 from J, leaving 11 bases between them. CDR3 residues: CASSPGLSSYNEQFF. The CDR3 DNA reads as TGCGCCAGCAGCCCAGGTTTAAGCTCCTACAATGAGCAGTTCTTC.

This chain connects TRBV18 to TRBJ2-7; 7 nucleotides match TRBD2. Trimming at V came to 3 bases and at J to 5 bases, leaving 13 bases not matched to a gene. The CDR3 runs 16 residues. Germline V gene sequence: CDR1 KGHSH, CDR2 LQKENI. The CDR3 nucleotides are TGTGCCAGCTCACCGATAGGGGCGGGAGAAATCGACGAGCAGTACTTC. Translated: CASSPIGAGEIDEQYF.

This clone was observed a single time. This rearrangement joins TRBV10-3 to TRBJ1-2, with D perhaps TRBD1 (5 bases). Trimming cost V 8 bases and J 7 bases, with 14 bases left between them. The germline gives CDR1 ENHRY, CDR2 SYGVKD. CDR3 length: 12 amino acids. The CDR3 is CAIQGIGSGYTF. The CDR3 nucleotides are TGTGCCATCCAGGGTATCGGTAGTGGCTACACCTTC.

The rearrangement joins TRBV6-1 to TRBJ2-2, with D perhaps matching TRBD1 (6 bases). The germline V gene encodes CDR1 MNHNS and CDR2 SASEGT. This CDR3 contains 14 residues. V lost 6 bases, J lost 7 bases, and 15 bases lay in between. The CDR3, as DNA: TGTGCCAGCAGGGAAACAGGGTCAGGCGGGGAGCTGTTTTTT. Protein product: CASRETGSGGELFF.

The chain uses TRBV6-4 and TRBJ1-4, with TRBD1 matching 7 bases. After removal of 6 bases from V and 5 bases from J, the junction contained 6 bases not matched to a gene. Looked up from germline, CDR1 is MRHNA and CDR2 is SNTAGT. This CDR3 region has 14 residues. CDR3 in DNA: TGTGCCAGCAGACAGGGACAGTTAAATGAAAAACTGTTTTTT. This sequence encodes CASRQGQLNEKLFF.

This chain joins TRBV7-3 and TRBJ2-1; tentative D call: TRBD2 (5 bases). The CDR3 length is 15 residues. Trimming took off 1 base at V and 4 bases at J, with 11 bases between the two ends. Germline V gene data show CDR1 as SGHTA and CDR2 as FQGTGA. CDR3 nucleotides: TGTGCCAGCAGCTTAAGGCTAGCTGCTTACAATGAGCAGTTCTTC. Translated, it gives CASSLRLAAYNEQFF.

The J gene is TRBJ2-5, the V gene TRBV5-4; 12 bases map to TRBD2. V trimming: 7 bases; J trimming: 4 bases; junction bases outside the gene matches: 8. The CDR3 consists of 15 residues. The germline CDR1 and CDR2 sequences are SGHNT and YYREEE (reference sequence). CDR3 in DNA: TGTGCCAGCTCCGGCGCTAGCGGGAGGGTAGAGACCCAGTACTTC. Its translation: CASSGASGRVETQYF.

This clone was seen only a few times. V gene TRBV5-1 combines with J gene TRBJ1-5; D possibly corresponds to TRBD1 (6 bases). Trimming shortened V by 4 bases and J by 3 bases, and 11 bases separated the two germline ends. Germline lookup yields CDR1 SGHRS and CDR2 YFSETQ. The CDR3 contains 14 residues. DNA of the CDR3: TGCGCCAGCAGCCGAGACAGGATCAATCAGCCCCAGCATTTT. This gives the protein CASSRDRINQPQHF.

This CDR3 is CASSRGGANQPQHF. CDR3 DNA sequence: TGTGCCAGCAGCCGCGGGGGGGCGAACCAGCCCCAGCATTTT. This rearrangement joins TRBV5-5 to TRBJ1-5, with D tentatively TRBD1 (6 bases). The CDR3 spans 14 residues. CDR1 SGHKS and CDR2 YYEKEE come from the germline V gene (reference sequence). Trimming took off 4 bases at V and 7 bases at J, with 15 bases between the two ends.

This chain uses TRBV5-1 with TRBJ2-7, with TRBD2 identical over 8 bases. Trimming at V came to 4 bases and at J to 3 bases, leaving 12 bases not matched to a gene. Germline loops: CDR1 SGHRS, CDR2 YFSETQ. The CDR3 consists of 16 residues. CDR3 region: CASSPSGGRDYYEQYF. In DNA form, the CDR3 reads TGCGCCAGCAGCCCCAGCGGGGGCCGAGACTACTACGAGCAGTACTTC.

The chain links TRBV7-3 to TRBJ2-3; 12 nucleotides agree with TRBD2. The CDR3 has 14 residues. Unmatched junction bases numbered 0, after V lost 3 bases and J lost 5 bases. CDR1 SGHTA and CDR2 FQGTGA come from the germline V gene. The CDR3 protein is CASSLGLAGDTQYF. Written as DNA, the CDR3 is TGTGCCAGCAGCTTGGGACTAGCGGGAGATACGCAGTATTTT.

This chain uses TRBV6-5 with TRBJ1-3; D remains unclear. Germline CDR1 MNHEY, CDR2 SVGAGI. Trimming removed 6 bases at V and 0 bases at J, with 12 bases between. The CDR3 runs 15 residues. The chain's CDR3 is CASRAGGFSGNTIYF. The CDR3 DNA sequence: TGTGCCAGCAGAGCCGGAGGCTTCTCTGGAAACACCATATATTTT.

The CDR3 DNA is TGTGCCAGCAGTCCCAGGGGGTTTACTGAAGCTTTCTTT. It specifies CASSPRGFTEAFF. The J gene is TRBJ1-1, the V gene TRBV27; 7 nucleotides agree with TRBD1. Trimming removed 5 bases from V and 5 bases from J; junction bases left unmatched: 5. Germline CDR1 and CDR2: MNHEY and SMNVEV (reference sequence). The CDR3 has 13 residues.